Reported below is one T cell receptor beta chain. Antigen specificity is unknown. This sample stems from a study of T cell responses to AZD1222 COVID-19 vaccine. Generated by immunoSEQ multiplex PCR, the TCRdb table keeps only in-frame clones and is missing some. The sample has over 100,000 clones, over 75% seen once. Per germline, CDR1 KGHSH and CDR2 LQKENI. After removal of 1 base from V and 3 bases from J, the junction contained 1 base not matched to a gene. The CDR3 totals 15 residues. Study conclusions and caveats: The study reported that nearly half of spike-specific TCRs target unmutated variant regions.

This receptor was obtained from an adult in good health. The sample here was peripheral blood, taken on day 0 of AZD1222 vaccination. This sequence joins TRBV18 and TRBJ2-3, with 10 positions matching TRBD1. The CDR3 coding sequence is TGTGCCAGCTCACCACGACAGGGGGCAACAGATACGCAGTATTTT. This codes for CASSPRQGATDTQYF.